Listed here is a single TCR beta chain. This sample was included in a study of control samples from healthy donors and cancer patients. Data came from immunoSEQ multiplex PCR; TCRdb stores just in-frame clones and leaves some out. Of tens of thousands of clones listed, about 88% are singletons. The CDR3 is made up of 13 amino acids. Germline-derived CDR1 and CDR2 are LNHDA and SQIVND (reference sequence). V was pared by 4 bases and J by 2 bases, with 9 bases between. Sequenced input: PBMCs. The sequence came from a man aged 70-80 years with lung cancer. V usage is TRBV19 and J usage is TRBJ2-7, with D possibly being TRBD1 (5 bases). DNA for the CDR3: TGTGCCAGTAGTACCCAGGGTCCCTACGAGCAGTACTTC. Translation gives CASSTQGPYEQYF.